This T cell receptor (beta chain) was sequenced in a study of OX40 agonist ivuxolimab in advanced cancers. Concerning the study at large: Ivuxolimab was an agonistic, fully human IgG2 monoclonal antibody directed against OX40 (CD134), a costimulatory receptor. In the dose-escalation cohort, roughly 80% of patients were male, and the mean age was about 55 years, with a range of about 23 to 80. Patients were allowed to have had prior anti-PD-1, anti-PD-L1 or anti-CTLA-4 therapy, and approximately 40% of the dose-escalation patients had been treated with checkpoint inhibitors. The purpose of peripheral TCRbeta sequencing was to test whether ivuxolimab changed TCR sequence diversity and led to clonal T-cell expansion. Intravenous ivuxolimab was administered to patients every 2 weeks at six dose levels: 0.01, 0.1, 0.3, 1.5, 3 and 10 mg/kg. Among the 50 to 55 dose-escalation patients, about 19 had hepatocellular carcinoma, about 15 melanoma, 9 renal cell carcinoma and 9 head and neck cancer. The paper describes the monotherapy dose-escalation part (N = 52 patients) of the phase I trial of ivuxolimab. Partial responses were achieved by three dose-escalation patients, of whom one had hepatocellular carcinoma and two had cutaneous melanoma.

With respect to this clone: Its antigen has not been determined. Base qualities are not provided; no much larger clone lies one nucleotide away.

The trial excluded patients who had a history of autoimmune disease or who were on systemic immunosuppression. Peripheral blood for TCR sequencing was collected from all dose cohorts at baseline, on cycle 4 day 1, and on cycle 7 day 1. Samples were obtained from an open-label, multicenter, first-in-human phase I dose-escalation trial of ivuxolimab. Adults with locally advanced or metastatic head and neck squamous cell, hepatocellular, melanoma or renal cell carcinoma were enrolled in the trial. Before TCR sequencing, CD4+ T cells and CD8+ T cells from peripheral blood were sorted into separate populations. Genomic DNA was extracted from sorted cells for sequencing of the TCRbeta CDR3 region. The immunoSEQ Assay was used for sequencing of TCRbeta CDR3 regions. TCRdb re-hosts the immuneACCESS table, in-frame sequences only. Its copies lack some clones; in the studies checked, an unresolved V gene accounts for under half of them, and the cause for the rest is not known. The sample table lists roughly 120,000 clones, roughly 90% of them with a count of one. In total, the top ten clones hold 0.81% of the sample.

General study outcomes and caveats: Antigen specificity was not determined for the clonally expanded peripheral T cells. In the 0.1-3.0 mg/kg groups, partial responders were among the patients with the lowest normalized peripheral clonal expansion, particularly in CD8+ T cells. After ivuxolimab, CD8+ T cells had more expanded clones than CD4+ T cells on average. Clonal expansion of both CD4+ and CD8+ blood T cells was observed from baseline to week 6 at doses 0.1 to 3.0 mg/kg. Low levels of normalized T-cell clonal expansion were also seen in some patients who did not respond.

The germline V gene encodes CDR1 LNHNV and CDR2 YYDKDF (reference sequence). V is clipped by 0 bases and J by 4 bases, and the sequence between their germline boundaries is 4 bases long. The CDR3 covers 13 residues, taking in both the cysteine and the phenylalanine. Kept here is only the CDR3 DNA, which spans 39 bases and is read in frame from base 1. The chain couples TRBV15 to TRBJ1-5, with the D gene not clear enough to name. The TCR was taken from an adult with an advanced solid tumor such as melanoma, head and neck, liver or kidney cancer. The starting material was CD4+ or CD8+ T cells sorted from blood, obtained in a trial of the OX40 agonist ivuxolimab. The DNA sequence is given as TGTGCCACCAGCAGAGATAGGAATCAGCCCCAGCATTTT. Its product reads: CATSRDRNQPQHF.